This TCR beta chain derives from a study of blood T cell repertoires in COVID-19. Study background: COVID-19 samples collected from the United States, Italy and Spain covered acute and convalescent phases. Sample material is recorded as cDNA or gDNA derived from T cells, B-cell-depleted T cells, or PBMCs.

In this sample, this clone turned up a few times. The CDR3 covers 14 residues. The ends were cut back, 6 bases at V and 1 base at J, with 12 bases in the middle. Germline V gene sequence: CDR1 MDHEN, CDR2 SYDVKM. In the original processing: For nucleated cells, counts were estimated from reference gene primer amplification. Clones were read by immunoSEQ multiplex PCR, and TCRdb kept only the in-frame ones, dropping some. The DNA was the basis for D and trimming; V, J and clone size are from that table. The data show around 290,000 clones, approximately 89% seen once. The sequenced material came from peripheral blood. The chain employs TRBV28 and TRBJ2-5; D is possibly TRBD1 (5 bases). This TCR derives from a woman aged 45-60 years who had recovered from COVID-19. This CDR3 is CASRTATSQETQYF. CDR3 DNA: TGTGCCAGCAGGACAGCTACCTCCCAAGAGACCCAGTACTTC.